This T cell receptor beta chain originates from a study of T cells in Graves' hyperthyroidism and ophthalmopathy. Per germline, CDR1 LNHNV and CDR2 YYDKDF (reference sequence). Trimming stripped 1 base from V and 1 base from J, with 10 bases between. This CDR3 region has 15 residues. A Clinical Activity Score of at least 3, a NOSPECS grade of at least 4 and a duration under 3 months were recorded in the ophthalmopathy patients. Based on clinical symptoms, serum thyroxine and TRAb, thyroid ultrasound and orbital computed tomography, diagnoses were reached. A word on this clonotype: What it recognizes is unknown.

It was RNA transcripts that yielded the amplified TCR beta CDR3 regions. Researchers ran a first-round RT-PCR on the TCR CDR3 using the HTBI primer set. TCRdb analysed the multiplex PCR reads with MiXCR anew, one entry per CDR3 protein. The sample yields hundreds of thousands of distinct CDR3 sequences, about 20% seen once. General study results and limits: Most thyroid clonotypes that were expanded above 0.001 also turned up in blood.

This sequence joins TRBV15 and TRBJ1-1, with D unclear. The TCR comes from a man aged 25-40 years with Graves' ophthalmopathy. Sequenced sample: blood. The CDR3 region has the DNA TGTGCCACCAGCAGAGGACCACAAGCGAACACTGAAGCTTTCTTT. This sequence encodes CATSRGPQANTEAFF.